These 28 T cell receptor beta chains were sequenced from one sample in a study of cytomegalovirus exposure and HLA in healthy donors. With 60 Vbeta and 13 Jbeta primers, the PCR was carried out. The data were produced by immunoSEQ multiplex PCR, yet TCRdb's version contains in-frame clones alone and is incomplete. Among around 160,000 clones, 70% to 80% were seen once, and the ten largest hold more than 1.4%. The sequenced material came from PBMCs. These receptor sequences come from a male donor in good health and CMV-seronegative.

This clone was counted between two and nine times. The chain employs TRBV6-4 and TRBJ2-3; 12 nucleotides match TRBD2. This CDR3 has 17 amino acids. The V segment lost 7 bases and the J segment 4 bases; nucleotides outside the gene matches: 12. Germline CDR1 and CDR2: MRHNA and SNTAGT. CDR3 DNA sequence: TGTGCCAGCACCACTAGCGGGAGGAAAGAGAGGGCAGATACGCAGTATTTT. Translating gives CASTTSGRKERADTQYF.

This clone was picked up a small number of times. The rearrangement links TRBV7-9 to TRBJ1-3; the D gene is possibly TRBD1 (5 bases). The CDR3 consists of 16 residues. The germline V gene has CDR1 SEHNR and CDR2 FQNEAQ (reference sequence). Trimming took 4 bases from V and 0 from J, leaving 13 bases between them. The CDR3 DNA reads as TGTGCCAGCAGCTCATTAACAGGTGTCTCTGGAAACACCATATATTTT. Encoded protein: CASSSLTGVSGNTIYF.

This clone has a handful of counts. The chain links TRBV4-3 to TRBJ1-2; possibly TRBD1 for D (5 bases). The CDR3 is 15 residues long. Trimming took 1 base from V and 4 from J, leaving 13 bases between them. CDR1 and CDR2 from the germline V gene are LGHNA and YSLEER. Written as DNA, the CDR3 is TGCGCCAGCAGCCAAGGTGAAGTAGGGGTCTATGGCTACACCTTC. Amino acid sequence: CASSQGEVGVYGYTF.

The chain uses TRBV7-2 and TRBJ2-7; TRBD1 aligns across 8 bases. This CDR3 contains 15 residues. CDR1 is SGHTA, CDR2 FQGNSA, per germline. The trim removed 4 bases at V and 2 bases at J, leaving 7 bases unmatched. CDR3 nucleotides: TGTGCCAGCAGCTCCCCCGGACAGGGAACCTACGAGCAGTACTTC. It is translated as CASSSPGQGTYEQYF.

V and J are TRBV5-1 and TRBJ2-2, with D maybe TRBD1 (7 bases). The V end lost 4 bases, the J end lost 7 bases, and 11 bases lay between the germline ends. This CDR3 has 13 residues. Germline CDR1 is SGHRS and CDR2 is YFSETQ. CDR3 loop: CASSPGGFGELFF. CDR3 nucleotides: TGCGCCAGCAGCCCAGGGGGGTTCGGGGAGCTGTTTTTT. Using reference TRBV5-1 and TRBJ2-2 for the parts outside the CDR3, the full variable domain is KAGVTQTPRYLIKTRGQQVTLSCSPISGHRSVSWYQQTPGQGLQFLFEYFSETQRNKGNFPGRFSGRQFSNSRSEMNVSTLELGDSALYLCASSPGGFGELFFGEGSRLTVL.

V usage is TRBV28 and J usage is TRBJ2-1; 9 bases agree with TRBD2. This CDR3 region has 16 residues. The germline gives CDR1 MDHEN, CDR2 SYDVKM. The junction had 7 bases not matched to a gene; V was cut back by 3 bases and J by 4 bases. The CDR3 DNA sequence: TGTGCCAGCAGTTTGGGTTCGGCGGGAGGGTACAATGAGCAGTTCTTC. It yields the protein CASSLGSAGGYNEQFF.

V gene TRBV30 combines with J gene TRBJ1-2, with TRBD1 identical over 8 bases. There are 13 residues in the CDR3. After removal of 2 bases from V and 5 bases from J, the junction contained 4 bases not matched to a gene. Germline assignment: CDR1 GTSNPN and CDR2 SVGIG (reference sequence). In DNA form, the CDR3 reads TGTGCCTGGAGTCGCAGGACAGGGTATGGCTACACCTTC. Its protein is CAWSRRTGYGYTF.

This clone was counted a few times. The chain combines TRBV4-1 with TRBJ2-1; weak D call: TRBD1 (5 bases). CDR1 and CDR2 (germline): MGHRA, YSYEKL. The CDR3 extends over 15 amino acids. The V end lost 2 bases, the J end lost 5 bases, and 13 bases lay between the germline ends. CDR3: CASSQLRGSHNEQFF. The CDR3 nucleotides are TGCGCCAGCAGCCAACTAAGGGGTTCCCACAATGAGCAGTTCTTC.

The rearrangement joins TRBV28 to TRBJ1-2, with TRBD1 matching 7 bases. This CDR3 region has 14 residues. V shed 5 bases, J shed 3 bases, and the junction held 6 bases outside the gene matches. Germline V CDR1 and CDR2: MDHEN, SYDVKM. CDR3 sequence reads: CASSNGGGDYGYTF. DNA for the CDR3: TGTGCCAGCAGTAACGGAGGGGGCGACTATGGCTACACCTTC.

This CDR3 is CASSVSPGGGDEQYF. CDR3 sequence (DNA): TGTGCCAGCAGCGTGTCGCCGGGGGGAGGTGACGAGCAGTACTTC. The chain links TRBV9 to TRBJ2-7; 7 bases agree with TRBD2. The CDR3 sequence is 15 residues long. CDR1 SGDLS and CDR2 YYNGEE come from the germline V gene. With 2 bases clipped from V and 5 bases from J, the junction kept 10 bases outside the gene matches.

The CDR3 DNA reads as TGTGCCAGCAGCCAAGAAATAGATTCTAGCACAGATACGCAGTATTTT. Protein: CASSQEIDSSTDTQYF. This chain connects TRBV14 to TRBJ2-3, with D unclear. The CDR3 loop spans 16 amino acids. With 0 bases removed from V and 0 bases from J, the gap between germline ends came to 10 bases. Germline V gene data show CDR1 as SGHDN and CDR2 as FVKESK. The full variable domain, its missing parts supplied by reference TRBV14 and TRBJ2-3, is EAGVTQFPSHSVIEKGQTVTLRCDPISGHDNLYWYRRVMGKEIKFLLHFVKESKQDESGMPNNRFLAERTGGTYSTLKVQPAELEDSGVYFCASSQEIDSSTDTQYFGPGTRLTVL.

This clone was detected a few times. The V call is TRBV7-2, the J call TRBJ1-2; D not certain. Between the trimmed V and J ends, which lost 4 bases and 2 bases, there was a span of 8 bases. CDR3 length: 13 residues. CDR1 is SGHTA and CDR2 is FQGNSA in the germline V gene. The CDR3 nucleotides are TGTGCCAGCAGCTCCGGTCTGAACTATGGCTACACCTTC. It codes for CASSSGLNYGYTF.

The chain employs TRBV6-5 and TRBJ1-2; tentatively, D is TRBD1 (5 bases). The CDR3 runs to 11 residues. Per germline, CDR1 MNHEY and CDR2 SVGAGI. Between the trimmed V and J ends, which lost 8 bases and 7 bases, there was a span of 11 bases. The CDR3 nucleotides are TGTGCCAGCCGGGGGGAGGTTGGCTACACCTTC. Amino acids: CASRGEVGYTF.

The chain combines TRBV19 with TRBJ2-5, with a possible D match to TRBD1 (5 bases). V lost 4 bases and J 5 bases, leaving 11 bases between the germline ends. This CDR3 has 13 residues. CDR1 and CDR2 (germline): LNHDA, SQIVND (reference sequence). CDR3 DNA sequence: TGTGCCAGTAGTACCCGCAGGGTTGAGACCCAGTACTTC. This gives the protein CASSTRRVETQYF.

Here the CDR3 reads CASSPDSGILGNEQYF. In nucleotides, the CDR3 is TGTGCCAGCAGTCCTGATAGCGGGATCCTCGGAAACGAGCAGTACTTC. V and J are TRBV6-6 and TRBJ2-7, with 8 nucleotides matching TRBD2. The CDR3 runs to 16 residues. V dropped 5 bases and J dropped 5; count of bases not matched to a gene: 14. CDR1 and CDR2 (germline): MNHNY, SVGAGI (reference sequence).

This clone was observed a single time. The chain links TRBV28 to TRBJ1-4; TRBD1 matches 9 bases. CDR3 length: 15 residues. V lost 6 bases and J lost 7; bases outside the gene matches: 9. Germline V gives CDR1 MDHEN, CDR2 SYDVKM. The CDR3 loop is CASSSPTGGSEKLFF. CDR3 nucleotides: TGTGCCAGCAGCAGCCCTACAGGGGGCAGTGAAAAACTGTTTTTT.

The rearrangement links TRBV4-1 to TRBJ2-1; 10 positions agree with TRBD2. This CDR3 has 16 amino acids. The trim removed 3 bases at V and 7 bases at J, leaving 9 bases unmatched. In germline, CDR1 is MGHRA, CDR2 YSYEKL. The CDR3 is CASSHPGAGGENEQFF. The CDR3 bases are TGCGCCAGCAGCCACCCGGGAGCGGGAGGGGAGAATGAGCAGTTCTTC.

The chain couples TRBV2 to TRBJ2-1; D perhaps matches TRBD2 (5 bases). CDR3 size: 18 residues. From germline, CDR1 is SNHLY and CDR2 FYNNEI. Between the trimmed V and J ends, which lost 0 bases and 0 bases, there was a span of 15 bases. CDR3 sequence (DNA): TGTGCCAGCAGTGAAGCGTTCCCCGGGGAGAGCTCCTACAATGAGCAGTTCTTC. Protein product: CASSEAFPGESSYNEQFF. Full variable domain (outside the CDR3, taken from reference TRBV2 and TRBJ2-1): EPEVTQTPSHQVTQMGQEVILRCVPISNHLYFYWYRQILGQKVEFLVSFYNNEISEKSEIFDDQFSVERPDGSNFTLKIRSTKLEDSAMYFCASSEAFPGESSYNEQFFGPGTRLTVL.

The chain combines TRBV4-1 with TRBJ2-5, with D tentatively TRBD2 (6 bases). Germline V lookup: CDR1 MGHRA, CDR2 YSYEKL. The CDR3 is 14 amino acids. The V and J ends lost 0 bases and 7 bases respectively, with 12 bases between them. CDR3 bases: TGCGCCAGCAGCCAAGATATACGGGAGATGACCCAGTACTTC. This codes for CASSQDIREMTQYF.

This chain's CDR3 is CASSKPGQLTYEQYF. As DNA, the CDR3 is TGTGCCAGCAGTAAACCGGGACAGCTAACCTACGAGCAGTACTTC. V usage is TRBV6-1 and J usage is TRBJ2-7; 7 nucleotides line up with TRBD1. Germline V gives CDR1 MNHNS, CDR2 SASEGT. This CDR3 comprises 15 residues. The V and J ends lost 5 bases and 2 bases, in that order; junction bases with no gene match: 9.

This clone was detected a few times. The chain combines TRBV6-5 with TRBJ1-5, with 8 bases aligning to TRBD1. This CDR3 has 14 amino acids. Germline V lookup: CDR1 MNHEY, CDR2 SVGAGI. J lost 5 bases, V lost 7 bases, and 7 bases had no gene match. For the CDR3, the DNA is TGTGCCAGCAATCCCCCAGGGGGCGATCAGCCCCAGCATTTT. This encodes CASNPPGGDQPQHF.

This chain connects TRBV28 to TRBJ2-7; the match to TRBD1 covers 7 bases. This CDR3 is built from 15 residues. Germline V gives CDR1 MDHEN, CDR2 SYDVKM. V trimming: 6 bases; J trimming: 3 bases; junction bases outside the gene matches: 11. For the CDR3, the DNA is TGTGCCAGCAGGGTTGAGGGACAGCAATACTACGAGCAGTACTTC. Amino acids: CASRVEGQQYYEQYF.

This clone occurred a few times. Other nucleotide sequences from this sample produce the same CDR3. The chain is built from TRBV29-1 and TRBJ2-7; D might be TRBD1 (8 bases). Germline CDR1 is SQVTM and CDR2 is ANQGSEA. This CDR3 is built from 13 residues. Trimming shortened V by 6 bases and J by 0 bases, and 12 bases separated the two germline ends. The CDR3 region is CSVGGTGSYEQYF. As DNA, the CDR3 is TGCAGCGTGGGGGGGACAGGCTCCTACGAGCAGTACTTC.

The rearrangement uses TRBV7-9 and TRBJ1-5; weak D call: TRBD1 (6 bases). V gave up 5 bases and J gave up 5 bases, with 13 bases separating them. Germline CDR1 reads SEHNR; CDR2 reads FQNEAQ (reference sequence). The CDR3 length is 14 residues. The CDR3 loop is CASSPRTADQPQHF. Written as DNA, the CDR3 is TGTGCCAGCAGCCCCCGGACAGCGGATCAGCCCCAGCATTTT. The full variable domain, completed using reference TRBV7-9 and TRBJ1-5, is DTGVSQNPRHKITKRGQNVTFRCDPISEHNRLYWYRQTLGQGPEFLTYFQNEAQLEKSRLLSDRFSAERPKGSFSTLEIQRTEQGDSAMYLCASSPRTADQPQHFGDGTRLSIL.

This clone was seen only a few times. The rearrangement joins TRBV6-5 to TRBJ2-7; 9 nucleotides align to TRBD1. In germline, CDR1 is MNHEY, CDR2 SVGAGI. With 5 bases clipped from V and 4 bases from J, the junction kept 6 bases outside the gene matches. This CDR3 has 14 residues. CDR3: CASSPGTGKYEQYF. The DNA for the CDR3 is TGTGCCAGCAGTCCCGGGACAGGGAAATACGAGCAGTACTTC.

This chain connects TRBV5-6 to TRBJ2-5; TRBD1 matches at 7 bases. This CDR3 comprises 14 residues. The germline V gene has CDR1 SGHDT and CDR2 YYEEEE. J gave up 5 bases and V 3 bases, and 7 bases lay outside the gene matches. The CDR3, as DNA: TGTGCCAGCAGCTCTAGACAGGGTTGGGAGACCCAGTACTTC. Encoded protein: CASSSRQGWETQYF.

V usage is TRBV7-9 and J usage is TRBJ1-1; 10 bases line up with TRBD1. V shed 5 bases and J 3 bases; nucleotides not matched to a gene: 6. This CDR3 contains 15 residues. CDR1 and CDR2 from the germline V gene are SEHNR and FQNEAQ (reference sequence). In DNA form, the CDR3 reads TGTGCCAGCAGCCCAGAGGGACAGGGGTACACTGAAGCTTTCTTT. Translated, it gives CASSPEGQGYTEAFF.

Here the CDR3 reads CASSQDEDPYNEQFF. Here the CDR3 DNA reads TGCGCCAGCAGCCAAGACGAGGATCCCTACAATGAGCAGTTCTTC. The gene calls are TRBV4-3 and TRBJ2-1; D is unresolved. Germline lookup yields CDR1 LGHNA and CDR2 YSLEER. The CDR3 length is 15 residues. With 0 bases removed from V and 2 bases from J, the gap between germline ends came to 8 bases.